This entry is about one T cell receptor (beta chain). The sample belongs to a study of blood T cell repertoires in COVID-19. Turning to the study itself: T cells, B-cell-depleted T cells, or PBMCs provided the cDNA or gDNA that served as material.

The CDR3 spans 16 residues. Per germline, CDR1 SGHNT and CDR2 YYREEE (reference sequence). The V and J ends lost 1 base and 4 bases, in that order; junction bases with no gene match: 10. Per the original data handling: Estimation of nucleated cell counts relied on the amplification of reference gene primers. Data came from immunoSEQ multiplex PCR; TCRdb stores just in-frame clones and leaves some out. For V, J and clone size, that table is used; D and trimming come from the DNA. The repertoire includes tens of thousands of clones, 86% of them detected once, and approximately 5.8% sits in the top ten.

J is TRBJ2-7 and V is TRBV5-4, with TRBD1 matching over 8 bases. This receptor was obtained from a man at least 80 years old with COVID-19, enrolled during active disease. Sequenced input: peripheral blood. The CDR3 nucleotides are TGTGCCAGCAGCTTGCGTAGTACCGGGACAGGATACGAGCAGTACTTC. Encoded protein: CASSLRSTGTGYEQYF.